The clone carrying this TCR beta chain has only a few counts. A single record per CDR3 protein comes from TCRdb applying MiXCR to the reads. The sample has approximately 490,000 distinct CDR3 sequences, around 11% seen once. Germline V gene data show CDR1 as LNHDA and CDR2 as SQIVND (reference sequence). CDR3 length: 17 amino acids. Trimming cost V 9 bases and J 4 bases, with 27 bases left between them. The sample comes from a study of T cell repertoires in cytomegalovirus infection. Sequencing used PBMCs. The V call is TRBV19, the J call TRBJ1-1, with a possible D match to TRBD1 (5 bases). This clonotype originated in a human donor in good health (CMV status not recorded). Some clones in this sample may be carry-over from other donors' samples. CDR3 loop: CASAGFGGGGSSTEAFF. The CDR3 DNA reads TGTGCCAGCGCAGGGTTTGGTGGGGGGGGATCGAGCACTGAAGCTTTCTTT.